The 20 T cell receptor beta chains given below trace back to one sample, sequenced in a study of beta chain features in type 1 diabetes. Sequencing targeted expressed TCRB transcripts, as all isolated RNA had been reverse transcribed. Sequenced by immunoSEQ multiplex PCR; TCRdb stores in-frame clones only, minus some. Seen here are about 900,000 clones, roughly 16% observed once, and the top ten hold around 0.02%. The sequenced material came from naive CD4+ T cells from blood. All receptors come from a woman younger than 30 in good health.

This clone was observed a handful of times. This rearrangement joins TRBV18 to TRBJ2-3; perhaps TRBD1 as D (6 bases). The ends were cut back, 1 base at V and 2 bases at J, with 13 bases in the middle. This CDR3 spans 16 amino acids. Germline V CDR1 and CDR2: KGHSH, LQKENI. This CDR3 reads CASSPLGTWDTDTQYF. The CDR3 DNA reads TGTGCCAGCTCACCACTGGGGACATGGGACACAGATACGCAGTATTTT.

This clone was seen a handful of times. The rearrangement links TRBV14 to TRBJ2-1; 7 bases fit TRBD2. Germline V gene lookup returns CDR1 SGHDN and CDR2 FVKESK. Losses at the gene ends were 1 base for V and 4 bases for J; bases not matched to a gene: 7. The CDR3 contains 16 residues. The CDR3 region has the DNA TGTGCCAGCAGCCAAGTTGCGGGAGCAAGTTACAATGAGCAGTTCTTC. Amino acid sequence: CASSQVAGASYNEQFF.

The sample holds a few counts of this clone. The chain couples TRBV27 to TRBJ2-5; D remains ambiguous. Per germline, CDR1 MNHEY and CDR2 SMNVEV (reference sequence). The CDR3 runs 14 residues. The germline V and J ends were trimmed by 0 bases and 7 bases, with 12 bases remaining between them. Here the CDR3 reads CASSLSIGVGTQYF. The CDR3 DNA is TGTGCCAGCAGTTTATCAATTGGGGTTGGGACCCAGTACTTC.

The table lists this clone with a few counts. This chain joins TRBV13 and TRBJ1-6; D call uncertain. This CDR3 has 12 residues. Germline V gene sequence: CDR1 PRHDT, CDR2 FYEKMQ (reference sequence). V lost 5 bases, J lost 8 bases, and 7 bases lay in between. The CDR3 here is CASSPGHSPLHF. CDR3 DNA sequence: TGTGCCAGCAGCCCCGGGCATTCACCCCTCCACTTT. Complete variable domain (other parts from reference TRBV13 and TRBJ1-6): AAGVIQSPRHLIKEKRETATLKCYPIPRHDTVYWYQQGPGQDPQFLISFYEKMQSDKGSIPDRFSAQQFSDYHSELNMSSLELGDSALYFCASSPGHSPLHFGNGTRLTVT.

This chain uses TRBV4-1 with TRBJ1-5; perhaps TRBD1 as D (6 bases). CDR3 length: 14 residues. Looked up from germline, CDR1 is MGHRA and CDR2 is YSYEKL. The V gene lost 1 base and the J gene lost 7 bases, with 11 bases spanning the gap. The CDR3 sequence is CASSQGGAYQPQHF. In nucleotides, the CDR3 is TGCGCCAGCAGCCAAGGGGGGGCATACCAGCCCCAGCATTTT.

V gene TRBV7-9 combines with J gene TRBJ1-1; a weak D match, TRBD1 (5 bases). Trimming shortened V by 5 bases and J by 8 bases, and 21 bases separated the two germline ends. This CDR3 has 15 residues. Looked up from germline, CDR1 is SEHNR and CDR2 is FQNEAQ (reference sequence). CDR3 region: CASSLYPGEGREAFF. The CDR3 nucleotides read TGTGCCAGCAGCCTCTATCCCGGAGAGGGGAGAGAAGCTTTCTTT.

The chain is built from TRBV7-2 and TRBJ2-2; D possibly corresponds to TRBD1 (5 bases). CDR1 and CDR2 from the germline V gene are SGHTA and FQGNSA. The CDR3 is 12 residues long. V was trimmed by 5 bases and J by 7 bases, leaving 8 bases between them. CDR3: CASSPDSGELFF. CDR3 bases: TGTGCCAGCAGCCCAGACAGCGGGGAGCTGTTTTTT.

This clone was detected a few times. This chain connects TRBV11-1 to TRBJ2-7; 8 nucleotides match TRBD2. J was trimmed by 2 bases and V by 5 bases; bases with no gene match: 8. Germline CDR1 is SGHAT and CDR2 is FQDESV (reference sequence). The CDR3 contains 15 residues. CDR3 residues: CASSTTSAPTYEQYF. CDR3 DNA: TGTGCCAGCAGCACGACTAGCGCGCCAACCTACGAGCAGTACTTC.

The chain combines TRBV15 with TRBJ1-5; 7 nucleotides line up with TRBD1. The CDR3 length is 17 residues. The ends lost 0 bases at V and 6 bases at J; junction bases unmatched: 11. The germline gives CDR1 LNHNV, CDR2 YYDKDF (reference sequence). The CDR3 bases are TGTGCCACCAGCAGAGATATTACAGGGGTCCTGAGTCAGCCCCAGCATTTT. This translates into CATSRDITGVLSQPQHF.

This clone showed up just a few times. The chain joins TRBV28 to TRBJ2-5, with 7 bases aligning to TRBD1. This CDR3 is built from 15 residues. The trim removed 6 bases at V and 3 bases at J, leaving 10 bases unmatched. Germline V gene data show CDR1 as MDHEN and CDR2 as SYDVKM. The CDR3 nucleotides read TGTGCCAGCAGCAAAACAGGGGTGAGCGAAGAGACCCAGTACTTC. Amino acid sequence: CASSKTGVSEETQYF.

The J gene is TRBJ1-1, the V gene TRBV2, with D perhaps matching TRBD1 (6 bases). This CDR3 has 11 residues. The V and J ends lost 7 bases and 9 bases respectively, with 12 bases between them. From germline, CDR1 is SNHLY and CDR2 FYNNEI. The CDR3 spells CASILTGQAFF. CDR3 sequence (DNA): TGTGCCAGCATCTTGACAGGACAAGCTTTCTTT.

This clone was found many times. The junction and the germline gene differ at one end; a read error may be behind it. This sequence joins TRBV14 and TRBJ1-2; 8 bases fit TRBD1. CDR1 SGHDN and CDR2 FVKESK come from the germline V gene. CDR3 size: 12 residues. CDR3 nucleotide sequence: TGTGCCAGCAGCCAAGGACAGGGGTCCGCCTCCTTC. This gives the protein CASSQGQGSASF.

This clone was detected only a few times. J is TRBJ1-3 and V is TRBV7-2; D gene uncertain. The V end was cut by 2 bases, the J end by 5 bases, with 7 bases between. CDR3 length: 13 amino acids. Per germline, CDR1 SGHTA and CDR2 FQGNSA. The CDR3 is CASSLSQRNTIYF. CDR3 nucleotide sequence: TGTGCCAGCAGCTTATCCCAGCGAAACACCATATATTTT.

This clone was observed a few times. The J gene is TRBJ2-1, the V gene TRBV5-1; D may match TRBD1 or TRBD2 (5 bases each). Germline V gene sequence: CDR1 SGHRS, CDR2 YFSETQ. The CDR3 consists of 16 residues. V shed 4 bases and J shed 0 bases, with 14 bases lying between them. CDR3 sequence reads: CASSREGESSYNEQFF. The CDR3 DNA reads as TGCGCCAGCAGCCGGGAAGGGGAGAGCTCCTACAATGAGCAGTTCTTC.

The rearrangement links TRBV7-3 to TRBJ2-1; no reliable D call. Between the trimmed V and J ends, which lost 2 bases and 5 bases, there was a span of 7 bases. The germline CDR1 and CDR2 sequences are SGHTA and FQGTGA. The CDR3 spans 13 residues. The CDR3 loop is CASSLARDNEQFF. CDR3 coding DNA: TGTGCCAGCAGCTTAGCACGGGACAATGAGCAGTTCTTC.

Only a few counts were recorded for this clone. This chain links TRBV7-3 with TRBJ1-6; possibly TRBD1 for D (5 bases). This CDR3 region has 15 residues. Germline V CDR1 and CDR2: SGHTA, FQGTGA. V gave up 6 bases and J gave up 10 bases, with 19 bases separating them. The DNA of the CDR3 is TGTGCCAGCAGGCGTGAAATTGACAGAGGCTCACCCCTCCACTTT. Translated: CASRREIDRGSPLHF.

This clone was detected only a few times. The chain carries TRBV18 and TRBJ2-2, with TRBD1 as a possible D gene (7 bases). V lost 6 bases to trimming and J lost 5 bases, with 13 bases between them. CDR3 length: 14 residues. CDR1 and CDR2 from the germline V gene are KGHSH and LQKENI. CDR3: CASSRDSGTGELFF. As DNA, the CDR3 is TGTGCCAGCTCTCGGGACAGCGGGACCGGGGAGCTGTTTTTT.

This clone showed up just a few times. The chain combines TRBV18 with TRBJ2-4, with no clear D. The V gene lost 3 bases and the J gene lost 1 base, with 10 bases spanning the gap. The CDR3 totals 15 residues. Germline V lookup: CDR1 KGHSH, CDR2 LQKENI. The CDR3 region has the DNA TGTGCCAGCTCACCTAGAAAGGAGGCCAAAAACATTCAGTACTTC. Amino acid sequence: CASSPRKEAKNIQYF. Variable domain in full (rest from reference TRBV18 and TRBJ2-4): NAGVMQNPRHLVRRRGQEARLRCSPMKGHSHVYWYRQLPEEGLKFMVYLQKENIIDESGMPKERFSAEFPKEGPSILRIQQVVRGDSAAYFCASSPRKEAKNIQYFGAGTRLSVL.

The gene calls are TRBV5-8 and TRBJ1-3, with TRBD1 as a possible D gene (6 bases). V was shortened by 4 bases and J by 0 bases, with 11 bases between the two germline ends. The CDR3 consists of 15 residues. Germline V CDR1 and CDR2: SGHTS, YDEGEE. This CDR3 reads CASSRPGHSGNTIYF. Written as DNA, the CDR3 is TGTGCCAGCAGCCGGCCGGGACACTCTGGAAACACCATATATTTT. Using reference TRBV5-8 and TRBJ1-3 for the parts outside the CDR3, the full variable domain is EAGVTQSPTHLIKTRGQQATLRCSPISGHTSVYWYQQALGLGLQFLLWYDEGEERNRGNFPPRFSGRQFPNYSSELNVNALELEDSALYLCASSRPGHSGNTIYFGEGSWLTVV.

As DNA, the CDR3 is TGTGCCAGCAGCTTACAGGGCACGATCTCCTACAATGAGCAGTTCTTC. Amino acids: CASSLQGTISYNEQFF. J is TRBJ2-1 and V is TRBV7-3, with D possibly matching TRBD1 (5 bases). Germline assignment: CDR1 SGHTA and CDR2 FQGTGA. The CDR3 extends over 16 amino acids. Trimming stripped 2 bases from V and 0 bases from J, with 11 bases between.